The 20 T cell receptor beta chains below all came from one sample that was sequenced in a study of blood T cell repertoires in COVID-19. Only in-frame clones appear in the TCRdb table, and some are missing; sequencing was by immunoSEQ multiplex PCR. The table includes about 99,000 clones, about 90% detected once. Source material: peripheral blood. The receptors come from a human donor in a cohort sampled during active COVID-19.

The sample holds one count of this clone. The J gene is TRBJ1-4, the V gene TRBV4-2; 8 positions agree with TRBD1. Germline CDR1 is LGHNA and CDR2 is YNFKEQ. This CDR3 has 14 residues. V lost 6 bases, J lost 4 bases, and 4 bases stayed unmatched. As DNA, the CDR3 is TGTGCCAGCAGGCGGGACAGGAGTAATGAAAAACTGTTTTTT. Encoded protein: CASRRDRSNEKLFF.

V is TRBV12-3 or TRBV12-4 and J is TRBJ2-7; D not certain. With 3 bases removed from V and 1 base from J, the gap between germline ends came to 4 bases. CDR3 length equals 12 residues. The DNA of the CDR3 is TGTGCCAGCAGTTTTGAGTCCTACGAGCAGTACTTC. As protein: CASSFESYEQYF.

V usage is TRBV7-2 and J usage is TRBJ2-7; D remains ambiguous. CDR1 and CDR2 from the germline V gene are SGHTA and FQGNSA. V shed 1 base and J shed 3 bases, with 7 bases lying between them. The CDR3 length is 13 residues. CDR3 sequence: CASSLGRLYEQYF. In DNA, the CDR3 is TGTGCCAGCAGCTTAGGCAGGCTCTACGAGCAGTACTTC.

DNA of the CDR3: TGTGCCAGCTCCCGACTAGCGTATGGCAATGAGCAGTTCTTC. This sequence encodes CASSRLAYGNEQFF. The V call is TRBV7-3, the J call TRBJ2-1, with TRBD2 matching over 8 bases. CDR1 is SGHTA and CDR2 is FQGTGA in the germline V gene. The CDR3 is made up of 14 amino acids. Trimming at V came to 8 bases and at J to 6 bases, leaving 9 bases not matched to a gene. The full variable domain, completed using reference TRBV7-3 and TRBJ2-1, is GAGVSQTPSNKVTEKGKYVELRCDPISGHTALYWYRQSLGQGPEFLIYFQGTGAADDSGLPNDRFFAVRPEGSVSTLKIQRTERGDSAVYLCASSRLAYGNEQFFGPGTRLTVL.

The J gene is TRBJ1-2, the V gene TRBV3-1 (or the pseudogene TRBV3-2); TRBD1 might be the D (5 bases). V dropped 1 base and J dropped 1 base, with 16 bases sitting between them. This CDR3 is 17 amino acids long. The V gene's germline CDR1 is LGHDT and CDR2 YNNKEL (reference sequence). The CDR3 spells CASSQGPSATDNYGYTF. The CDR3 region has the DNA TGTGCCAGCAGCCAAGGCCCCTCCGCGACAGATAACTATGGCTACACCTTC.

CDR3 residues: CAWTMGGDEQYF. As DNA, the CDR3 is TGTGCCTGGACGATGGGAGGGGACGAGCAGTACTTC. The chain is built from TRBV30 and TRBJ2-7, with TRBD2 matching 7 bases. The CDR3 runs 12 residues. The trim removed 4 bases at V and 5 bases at J, leaving 5 bases unmatched. The germline gives CDR1 GTSNPN, CDR2 SVGIG (reference sequence).

The chain is built from TRBV5-4 and TRBJ2-7; the match to TRBD1 covers 11 bases. Germline CDR1 and CDR2: SGHNT and YYREEE (reference sequence). Trimming cost V 4 bases and J 2 bases; bases outside gene matches: 5. This CDR3 has 15 amino acids. In DNA form, the CDR3 reads TGTGCCAGCAGCGGAGGACAGGGGGCGGCCTACGAGCAGTACTTC. Amino acid sequence: CASSGGQGAAYEQYF. The whole variable domain, filled in from reference TRBV5-4 and TRBJ2-7, reads ETGVTQSPTHLIKTRGQQVTLRCSSQSGHNTVSWYQQALGQGPQFIFQYYREEENGRGNFPPRFSGLQFPNYSSELNVNALELDDSALYLCASSGGQGAAYEQYFGPGTRLTVT.

The rearrangement joins TRBV15 to TRBJ1-1; D gene unclear. CDR3 size: 14 residues. Germline V gene data show CDR1 as LNHNV and CDR2 as YYDKDF (reference sequence). With 4 bases removed from V and 1 base from J, the gap between germline ends came to 10 bases. CDR3 protein: CATSKRSRNTEAFF. The CDR3 DNA reads TGTGCCACCAGCAAGAGGTCCAGGAACACTGAAGCTTTCTTT.

The chain links TRBV29-1 to TRBJ1-4; possible D gene TRBD1, 5 bases. The ends were cut back, 6 bases at V and 0 bases at J, with 17 bases in the middle. The CDR3 contains 16 residues. Per germline, CDR1 SQVTM and CDR2 ANQGSEA. Written as DNA, the CDR3 is TGCAGCGTAAGGGGAAGAACGAAAGCAACTAATGAAAAACTGTTTTTT. It yields the protein CSVRGRTKATNEKLFF.

The J gene is TRBJ2-1, the V gene TRBV3-1 (or the pseudogene TRBV3-2); D perhaps matches TRBD1 (7 bases). Per the germline V gene, CDR1 is LGHDT and CDR2 is YNNKEL (reference sequence). The length of the CDR3 is 17 residues. Trimming stripped 0 bases from V and 7 bases from J, with 19 bases between. This CDR3 is CASSQDIGGGAGNEQFF. CDR3 in DNA: TGTGCCAGCAGCCAAGATATCGGAGGGGGCGCGGGGAATGAGCAGTTCTTC.

The chain combines TRBV7-3 with TRBJ2-7, with D possibly being TRBD2 (6 bases). The germline V gene has CDR1 SGHTA and CDR2 FQGTGA. V gave up 4 bases and J gave up 2 bases, with 12 bases separating them. This CDR3 comprises 14 residues. The CDR3 nucleotides read TGTGCCAGCAGCTCGGGACTGCCACCCTACGAGCAGTACTTC. Translating gives CASSSGLPPYEQYF.

This chain links TRBV5-1 with TRBJ2-1, with 7 bases that match TRBD2. Germline assignment: CDR1 SGHRS and CDR2 YFSETQ. This CDR3 region has 15 residues. V lost 4 bases to trimming and J lost 1 base; unmatched junction nucleotides: 5. The CDR3 loop is CASSPTSVSYNEQFF. As DNA, the CDR3 is TGCGCCAGCAGCCCTACTAGCGTTTCCTACAATGAGCAGTTCTTC.

V is TRBV7-2 and J is TRBJ2-7; TRBD1 matches at 7 bases. V lost 3 bases to trimming and J lost 4 bases; unmatched junction nucleotides: 9. CDR1 and CDR2 (germline): SGHTA, FQGNSA. This CDR3 region has 15 residues. CDR3 in amino acids: CASSFDRAGKYEQYF. As DNA, the CDR3 is TGTGCCAGCAGCTTCGACAGGGCTGGGAAGTACGAGCAGTACTTC.

The chain employs TRBV6-5 and TRBJ2-7, with D possibly matching TRBD2 (5 bases). V lost 5 bases and J 3 bases, leaving 11 bases between the germline ends. The CDR3 consists of 13 residues. Germline V gives CDR1 MNHEY, CDR2 SVGAGI. The CDR3 reads CASSRTQGYEQYF. The CDR3 DNA reads TGTGCCAGCAGTCGGACTCAAGGCTACGAGCAGTACTTC.

The V call is TRBV6-5, the J call TRBJ2-3; D is ambiguous. V was cut by 6 bases and J by 7 bases, with 11 bases left in between. Germline values: CDR1 MNHEY, CDR2 SVGAGI. The CDR3 spans 12 residues. CDR3 loop: CASRRGANTQYF. The CDR3 nucleotides read TGTGCCAGCAGAAGAGGTGCGAATACGCAGTATTTT.

The V gene is TRBV3-1 (or the pseudogene TRBV3-2), the J gene TRBJ1-1; the match to TRBD1 covers 8 bases. The CDR3 runs 13 residues. Per germline, CDR1 LGHDT and CDR2 YNNKEL (reference sequence). The junction had 3 bases not matched to a gene; V was cut back by 1 base and J by 8 bases. Here the CDR3 DNA reads TGTGCCAGCAGCCAAGTAGGACAGGGCGAAGCTTTCTTT. Its protein product is CASSQVGQGEAFF.

This chain uses TRBV6-1 with TRBJ2-5, with TRBD1 matching over 7 bases. The junction had 15 bases not matched to a gene; V was cut back by 4 bases and J by 4 bases. The CDR3 extends over 17 amino acids. Germline V gene data show CDR1 as MNHNS and CDR2 as SASEGT. The CDR3 DNA follows: TGTGCCAGCAGTGGAAGGGGACAGAGCTATTGGCGAGAGACCCAGTACTTC. Amino acid sequence: CASSGRGQSYWRETQYF.

The chain combines TRBV19 with TRBJ2-5; D gene uncertain. With 6 bases removed from V and 4 bases from J, the gap between germline ends came to 12 bases. Germline V gives CDR1 LNHDA, CDR2 SQIVND (reference sequence). This CDR3 comprises 13 residues. The CDR3 nucleotides read TGTGCCAGTAGCCACTATCAAGCAGAGACCCAGTACTTC. Its translation: CASSHYQAETQYF.

The chain recombines TRBV6-2 or TRBV6-3 with TRBJ2-3, with D perhaps matching TRBD2 (5 bases). The CDR3 spans 16 residues. CDR1 and CDR2 (germline): MNHEY, SVGEGT. Trimming cost V 5 bases and J 2 bases, with 17 bases left between them. The CDR3 region is CASSRTLGLYTDTQYF. DNA for the CDR3: TGTGCCAGCAGTCGAACCCTCGGACTGTACACAGATACGCAGTATTTT.

The V call is TRBV4-1, the J call TRBJ2-5; 13 bases fit TRBD2. The germline CDR1 and CDR2 sequences are MGHRA and YSYEKL. The CDR3 is made up of 15 amino acids. J gave up 5 bases and V 4 bases, and 4 bases lay outside the gene matches. CDR3 region: CASSRQLAGGETQYF. As DNA, the CDR3 is TGCGCCAGCAGCCGACAACTAGCGGGGGGGGAGACCCAGTACTTC.